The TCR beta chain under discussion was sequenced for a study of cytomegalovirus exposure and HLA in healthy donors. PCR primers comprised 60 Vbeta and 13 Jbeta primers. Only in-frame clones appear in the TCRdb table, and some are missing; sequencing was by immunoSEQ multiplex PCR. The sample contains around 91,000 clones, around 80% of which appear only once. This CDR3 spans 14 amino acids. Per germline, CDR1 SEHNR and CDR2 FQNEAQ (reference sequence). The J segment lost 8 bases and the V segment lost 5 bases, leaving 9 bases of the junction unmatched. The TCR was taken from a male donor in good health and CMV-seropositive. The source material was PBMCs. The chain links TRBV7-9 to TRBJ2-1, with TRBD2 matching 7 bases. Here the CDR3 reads CASSPWGGSDEQFF. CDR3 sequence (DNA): TGTGCCAGCAGCCCGTGGGGGGGTAGCGATGAGCAGTTCTTC.